This TCR beta chain is drawn from a study of blood T cell repertoires in COVID-19. Authors' data handling: The assay estimated nucleated cells by amplifying reference gene primers. The repertoire was sequenced with immunoSEQ multiplex PCR; TCRdb's copy has only in-frame clones and lacks some. V, J and clone size reflect that table, while D and trimming were determined from the DNA. This table holds a few hundred thousand clones, roughly 90% found once. Trimming shortened V by 4 bases and J by 4 bases, and 13 bases separated the two germline ends. CDR3 size: 14 residues. Germline assignment: CDR1 LNHDA and CDR2 SQIVND (reference sequence). During the 2 weeks before they entered the study, exposed participants had met someone with a PCR-confirmed or clinician-diagnosed COVID-19 case.

The genes are TRBV19 and TRBJ1-1, with a tentative D call TRBD1 (5 bases). The TCR sequence derives from a woman under 30 who had been exposed to COVID-19. The sequenced sample consisted of PBMCs or T cells enriched from blood (not recorded which). The CDR3: CASSTQGGGTEAFF. As DNA, the CDR3 is TGTGCCAGTAGTACCCAGGGAGGAGGCACTGAAGCTTTCTTT.